This T cell receptor beta chain came from a study of T cell changes during pregnancy in multiple sclerosis. Clones were sequenced by immunoSEQ multiplex PCR, and TCRdb holds only the in-frame ones, with some missing. The top ten clones hold about 1.7% of a sample with over 55,000 clones, around 93% of them seen once. The CDR3 is made up of 17 amino acids. V lost 0 bases, J lost 0 bases, and 5 bases stayed unmatched. Germline assignment: CDR1 MNHNS and CDR2 SASEGT. Source: peripheral blood, taken after pregnancy. The chain joins TRBV6-1 to TRBJ2-1; TRBD2 aligns across 7 bases. The receptor was derived from a female donor with multiple sclerosis, enrolled in a pregnancy study. The CDR3 spells CASSEALTSLSYNEQFF. The CDR3, as DNA: TGTGCCAGCAGTGAAGCGTTGACTAGCCTCTCCTACAATGAGCAGTTCTTC.